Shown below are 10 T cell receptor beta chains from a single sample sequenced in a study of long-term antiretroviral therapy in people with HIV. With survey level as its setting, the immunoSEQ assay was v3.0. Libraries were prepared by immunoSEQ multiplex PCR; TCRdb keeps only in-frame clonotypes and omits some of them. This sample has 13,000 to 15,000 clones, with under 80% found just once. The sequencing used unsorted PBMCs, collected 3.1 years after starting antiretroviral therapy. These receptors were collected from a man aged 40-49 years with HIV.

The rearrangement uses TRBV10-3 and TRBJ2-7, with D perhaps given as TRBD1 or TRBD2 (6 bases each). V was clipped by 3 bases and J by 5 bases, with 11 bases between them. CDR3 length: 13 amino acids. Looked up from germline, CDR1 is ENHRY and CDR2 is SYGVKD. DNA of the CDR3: TGTGCCATCAGTGAAGGGGGGCTTGACGAGCAGTACTTC. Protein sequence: CAISEGGLDEQYF.

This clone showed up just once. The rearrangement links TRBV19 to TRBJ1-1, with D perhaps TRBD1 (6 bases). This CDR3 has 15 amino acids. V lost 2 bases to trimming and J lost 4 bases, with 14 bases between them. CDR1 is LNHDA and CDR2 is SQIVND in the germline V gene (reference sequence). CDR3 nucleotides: TGTGCCAGTAGTATAATACAGGGAGTACGCACTGAAGCTTTCTTT. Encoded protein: CASSIIQGVRTEAFF.

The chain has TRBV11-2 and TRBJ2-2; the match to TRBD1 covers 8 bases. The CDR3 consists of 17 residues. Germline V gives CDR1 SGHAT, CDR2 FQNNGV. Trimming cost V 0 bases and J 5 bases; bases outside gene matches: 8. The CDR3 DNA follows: TGTGCCAGCAGCTTAGAAGGAGGACAGGGAAGAACCGGGGAGCTGTTTTTT. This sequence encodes CASSLEGGQGRTGELFF.

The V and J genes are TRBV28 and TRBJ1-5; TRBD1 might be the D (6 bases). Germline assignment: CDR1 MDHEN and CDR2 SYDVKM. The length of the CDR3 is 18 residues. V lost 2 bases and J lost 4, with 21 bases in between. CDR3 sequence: CASSLNEGGPRRNQPQHF. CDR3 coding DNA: TGTGCCAGCAGTTTAAATGAGGGGGGTCCCCGTCGGAATCAGCCCCAGCATTTT.

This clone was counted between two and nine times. The CDR3 loop is CASIEVEAFF. The CDR3, as DNA: TGTGCCAGCATTGAGGTGGAAGCTTTCTTT. This chain uses TRBV6-1 with TRBJ1-1; D remains unclear. The CDR3 covers 10 residues. Germline CDR1 MNHNS, CDR2 SASEGT. Trimming removed 7 bases at V and 8 bases at J, with 8 bases between.

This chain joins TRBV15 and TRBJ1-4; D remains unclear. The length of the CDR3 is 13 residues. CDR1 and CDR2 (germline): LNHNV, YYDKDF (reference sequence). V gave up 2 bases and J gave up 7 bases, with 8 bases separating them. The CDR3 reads CATSRFEGEKLFF. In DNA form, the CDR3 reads TGTGCCACCAGCAGATTTGAGGGTGAAAAACTGTTTTTT.

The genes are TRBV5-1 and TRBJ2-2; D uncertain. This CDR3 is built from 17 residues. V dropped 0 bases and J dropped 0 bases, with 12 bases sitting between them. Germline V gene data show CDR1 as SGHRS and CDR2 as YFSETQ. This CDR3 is CASSLGSVRTNTGELFF. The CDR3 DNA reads TGCGCCAGCAGCTTGGGTTCGGTCAGGACGAACACCGGGGAGCTGTTTTTT.

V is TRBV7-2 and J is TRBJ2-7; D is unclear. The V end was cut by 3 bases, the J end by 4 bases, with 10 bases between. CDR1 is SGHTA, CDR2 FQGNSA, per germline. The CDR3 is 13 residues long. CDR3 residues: CASSFSGSYEQYF. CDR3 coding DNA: TGTGCCAGCAGCTTCTCGGGCAGTTACGAGCAGTACTTC.

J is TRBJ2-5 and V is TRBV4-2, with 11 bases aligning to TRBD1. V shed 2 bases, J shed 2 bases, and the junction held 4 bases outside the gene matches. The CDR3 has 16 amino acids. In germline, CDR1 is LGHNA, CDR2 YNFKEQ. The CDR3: CASSQTGTGGQETQYF. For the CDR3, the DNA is TGTGCCAGCAGCCAAACCGGGACAGGGGGACAAGAGACCCAGTACTTC.

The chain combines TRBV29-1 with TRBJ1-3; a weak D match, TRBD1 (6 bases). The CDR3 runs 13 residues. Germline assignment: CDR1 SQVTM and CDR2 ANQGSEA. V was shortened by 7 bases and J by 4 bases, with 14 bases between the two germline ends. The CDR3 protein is CSAGRGSGNTIYF. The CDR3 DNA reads TGCAGCGCCGGGAGGGGGTCCGGAAACACCATATATTTT.